Listed below are T cell receptor beta chains from one sample, sequenced in a study of CD8 T cells in ankylosing spondylitis. TCRdb reprocessed the 5' RACE reads via MiXCR and lists one record per CDR3 protein. Counted here are a few hundred thousand distinct CDR3 sequences, about a sixth occurring once; the ten biggest clones make up about 44%. The sequenced material came from blood, either unsorted or a sorted T cell fraction (not recorded which). Receptors were obtained from a male donor with ankylosing spondylitis. Both conserved end residues are part of each CDR3. D genes are given only for firm matches. Some rows mark clone size as missing; the rest say once, few, many or name a class of expanded clone.

abundance,d_gene,v_gene,j_gene,CDR3aa,CDR3nt
-,-,TRBV4-1,TRBJ1-2,CASSQDQGTFYGYTF,TGCGCCAGCAGCCAAGATCAGGGGACTTTCTATGGCTACACCTTC
many,-,TRBV9,TRBJ1-6,CASSGRVQGSPLHF,TGTGCCAGCAGTGGGAGGGTCCAGGGGTCACCCCTCCACTTT
-,-,TRBV29-1,TRBJ1-2,CSVMDTDYGYTF,TGCAGCGTAATGGACACAGACTATGGCTACACCTTC
few,-,TRBV27,TRBJ2-7,CASSFEGGYEQYF,TGTGCCAGCAGTTTCGAAGGGGGGTACGAGCAGTACTTC
few,-,TRBV12-3/TRBV12-4,TRBJ1-3,CADWGAAGNTIYF,TGTGCCGATTGGGGGGCAGCTGGAAACACCATATATTTT
-,-,TRBV6-2/TRBV6-3,TRBJ2-1,CASSSSPYDEQFF,TGTGCCAGCAGCTCGAGCCCCTACGATGAGCAGTTCTTC
-,-,TRBV12-3/TRBV12-4,TRBJ2-2,CASSPGQGTVTGELFF,TGTGCCAGCAGCCCAGGTCAGGGGACGGTCACCGGGGAGCTGTTTTTT
few,-,TRBV19,TRBJ2-3,CASSMGSDTQYF,TGTGCCAGTAGTATGGGATCAGATACGCAGTATTTT
few,-,TRBV4-1,TRBJ2-5,CASSQDSGPRGETQYF,TGCGCCAGCAGCCAAGATAGTGGGCCCCGGGGGGAGACCCAGTACTTC
-,-,TRBV4-3,TRBJ1-5,CASSQDLVGNQPQHF,TGCGCCAGCAGCCAAGATTTGGTGGGCAATCAGCCCCAGCATTTT
few,-,TRBV9,TRBJ2-7,CASSLDGEQYF,TGTGCCAGCAGCTTAGACGGCGAGCAGTACTTC
-,-,TRBV28,TRBJ2-1,CASSFGDHQGDEQFF,TGTGCCAGCAGTTTTGGCGACCACCAGGGTGATGAGCAGTTCTTC
few,TRBD1,TRBV12-3/TRBV12-4,TRBJ1-5,CASSLGFGDRGDSNQPQHF,TGTGCCAGCAGTTTAGGGTTCGGGGACAGGGGGGATAGCAATCAGCCCCAGCATTTT
many,-,TRBV2,TRBJ2-3,CASSGSTYTITDTQYF,TGTGCCAGCAGTGGGTCAACCTACACCATCACAGATACGCAGTATTTT
-,-,TRBV12-3/TRBV12-4,TRBJ1-1,CASSIEGYMNTEAFF,TGTGCCAGCAGTATAGAGGGCTACATGAACACTGAAGCTTTCTTT
-,-,TRBV5-6,TRBJ2-7,CASTGGEVEQYF,TGTGCCAGCACCGGAGGAGAGGTCGAGCAGTACTTC
many,-,TRBV20-1,TRBJ1-2,CSAGGHYGYTF,TGCAGTGCCGGGGGACACTATGGCTACACCTTC
few,-,TRBV4-2,TRBJ1-4,CASSPPGTNEKLFF,TGTGCCAGCAGCCCACCCGGGACTAATGAAAAACTGTTTTTT
-,-,TRBV27,TRBJ2-7,CASSTRSLYEQYF,TGTGCCAGCAGTACCAGGAGTCTCTACGAGCAGTACTTC
-,-,TRBV29-1,TRBJ1-6,CSVEPGPLHF,TGCAGCGTTGAACCTGGCCCCCTCCACTTT
-,TRBD1,TRBV24-1,TRBJ2-2,CATNRDRAPGELFF,TGTGCCACCAACCGGGACAGAGCACCCGGGGAGCTGTTTTTT
many,-,TRBV7-8,TRBJ1-1,CASSLFGGTEAFF,TGTGCCAGCAGCTTATTTGGGGGCACTGAAGCTTTCTTT
-,-,TRBV4-1,TRBJ2-3,CASSQAPGSTDTQYF,TGCGCCAGCAGCCAAGCGCCAGGATCCACAGATACGCAGTATTTT
-,-,TRBV29-1,TRBJ2-3,CSVPSTDTQYF,TGCAGCGTGCCTAGCACAGATACGCAGTATTTT
-,-,TRBV21-1,TRBJ2-1,CASSPGRVSEQFF,TGTGCCAGCAGCCCCGGAAGGGTTTCTGAGCAGTTCTTC
-,-,TRBV12-3/TRBV12-4,TRBJ2-3,CASMDGSSTDTQYF,TGTGCCAGCATGGACGGCTCTAGCACAGATACGCAGTATTTT
-,TRBD2,TRBV5-1,TRBJ2-1,CASSLTPPGLAGVNEQFF,TGCGCCAGCAGCTTGACCCCACCGGGACTAGCGGGGGTGAATGAGCAGTTCTTC
few,-,TRBV9,TRBJ2-7,CASSVDGSLSQQYF,TGTGCCAGCAGCGTAGACGGGAGTCTCTCCCAGCAGTACTTC
-,-,TRBV9,TRBJ2-7,CASSVEGGPYEQYF,TGTGCCAGCAGCGTAGAGGGGGGCCCCTACGAGCAGTACTTC
few,TRBD1,TRBV4-1,TRBJ2-2,CASSPRDRAGTGELFF,TGCGCCAGCAGCCCTCGGGACAGGGCCGGCACCGGGGAGCTGTTTTTT
few,TRBD2,TRBV20-1,TRBJ2-1,CSARAGGPGEQFF,TGCAGTGCGAGAGCGGGGGGACCGGGCGAGCAGTTCTTC
few,TRBD2,TRBV4-1,TRBJ2-2,CASSPWTSGNTGELFF,TGCGCCAGCAGCCCCTGGACTAGCGGGAACACCGGGGAGCTGTTTTTT
few,-,TRBV24-1,TRBJ1-5,CATSVGGNQPQHF,TGTGCCACCAGTGTTGGAGGAAATCAGCCCCAGCATTTT
few,-,TRBV3-1,TRBJ2-3,CASSQVWLAALDTQYF,TGTGCCAGCAGCCAAGTGTGGCTGGCCGCGTTAGATACGCAGTATTTT